This note documents a single T cell receptor beta chain sequence. In TCRdb, the RT-PCR reads were re-called with MiXCR into one record per CDR3 protein. This table holds about 680,000 distinct CDR3 sequences, approximately 14% found once. CDR1 and CDR2 from the germline V gene are SGHTA and FQGNSA. V dropped 5 bases and J dropped 0 bases, with 11 bases sitting between them. CDR3 size: 15 residues. The chain employs TRBV7-2 and TRBJ1-3; D not resolved. Sequences were obtained from memory CD4+ T cells from blood. The sequence was obtained from a female donor in good health, serving as a healthy control. The CDR3 DNA is TGTGCCAGCAGCCCTGCCCACAACTCTGGAAACACCATATATTTT. It translates to CASSPAHNSGNTIYF.